This entry concerns a single T cell receptor (beta chain). The entry originates in a study of control samples from healthy donors and cancer patients. The CDR3 runs 15 residues. Deletions cut 6 bases from V and 3 bases from J, with 18 bases between. Germline lookup yields CDR1 LNHDA and CDR2 SQIVND (reference sequence). TCRdb's table, derived via immunoSEQ multiplex PCR, lists solely in-frame clones and lacks some. Of approximately 44,000 clones listed, 70% are singletons. The gene calls are TRBV19 and TRBJ2-7, with D possibly being TRBD1 (5 bases). The sample taken for sequencing was formalin-fixed, paraffin-embedded tissue. The TCR sequence derives from a male donor with melanoma. CDR3 DNA sequence: TGTGCCAGTAGGGGGCTGGCTCGCCAGGGCTACGAGCAGTACTTC. Its protein is CASRGLARQGYEQYF.